The next 4 T cell receptor beta chains were all read from a single sample in a study of cytomegalovirus exposure and HLA in healthy donors. TCRdb's copy holds only in-frame clones and misses some; the assay was immunoSEQ multiplex PCR. The sample lists 190,000 or so clones, more than 65% seen once, with around 2.8% in the top ten. Material: PBMCs. These receptors came from a woman between 18 and 29 years old in good health and CMV-seropositive.

The chain links TRBV6-1 to TRBJ1-4; tentatively, D is TRBD1 (6 bases). Trimming took 5 bases from V and 4 from J, leaving 14 bases between them. The CDR3 extends over 15 amino acids. Looked up from germline, CDR1 is MNHNS and CDR2 is SASEGT. The CDR3 region has the DNA TGTGCCAGCAGTACCGTGACAGGCCTTAATGAAAAACTGTTTTTT. The encoded protein is CASSTVTGLNEKLFF.

This chain links TRBV7-9 with TRBJ1-2; 8 positions match TRBD1. The V gene end was trimmed by 5 bases and the J gene end by 4 bases; junction bases not matched to a gene: 9. Germline CDR1 and CDR2: SEHNR and FQNEAQ (reference sequence). CDR3 length equals 15 residues. The chain's CDR3 is CASSTDRALFYGYTF. DNA of the CDR3: TGTGCCAGCAGCACGGACAGGGCCCTATTCTATGGCTACACCTTC.

The CDR3 region has the DNA TGTGCCAGCGGACAGGGGGCAGGCGAGCCCCAGCATTTT. As protein: CASGQGAGEPQHF. This chain connects TRBV2 to TRBJ1-5, with 11 nucleotides matching TRBD1. CDR1 is SNHLY, CDR2 FYNNEI, per germline. Trimming cost V 8 bases and J 8 bases; bases outside gene matches: 5. CDR3 size: 13 residues.

The chain combines TRBV2 with TRBJ1-5; weak D call: TRBD1 (6 bases). The CDR3 is 15 residues long. Looked up from germline, CDR1 is SNHLY and CDR2 is FYNNEI. Deletions cut 8 bases from V and 1 base from J, with 15 bases between. In DNA, the CDR3 is TGTGCCAGCGGGCTTACAGGGAACAGCAATCAGCCCCAGCATTTT. It is translated as CASGLTGNSNQPQHF.